One and the same sample provided the 22 T cell receptor beta chains below, sequenced in a study of T cell changes during pregnancy in multiple sclerosis. This table comes from immunoSEQ multiplex PCR, and its TCRdb copy is limited to in-frame clones, with some not included. The table records some 81,000 clones, roughly 91% of them present only once. Source: peripheral blood, taken after pregnancy. Receptors were obtained from a female donor in good health, enrolled as a control in a pregnancy study.

The chain uses TRBV19 and TRBJ1-5; 9 positions match TRBD1. Germline loops: CDR1 LNHDA, CDR2 SQIVND (reference sequence). There are 15 residues in the CDR3. V lost 3 bases, J lost 7 bases, and 7 bases stayed unmatched. The chain's CDR3 is CASSIQQGAGQPQHF. The CDR3 DNA reads TGTGCCAGTAGTATCCAACAGGGGGCTGGGCAGCCCCAGCATTTT.

A few counts support this clone. The V and J genes are TRBV6-1 and TRBJ1-1; D is unclear. CDR1 and CDR2 from the germline V gene are MNHNS and SASEGT. This CDR3 is built from 14 residues. V was trimmed by 2 bases and J by 1 base, leaving 8 bases between them. CDR3 nucleotide sequence: TGTGCCAGCAGTGAAATGGCGGAGAACACTGAAGCTTTCTTT. Amino acids: CASSEMAENTEAFF.

The chain combines TRBV7-9 with TRBJ1-5, with TRBD1 identical over 11 bases. There are 17 residues in the CDR3. Germline V lookup: CDR1 SEHNR, CDR2 FQNEAQ (reference sequence). Unmatched junction bases numbered 11, after V lost 3 bases and J lost 7 bases. The CDR3 is CASSLWTRTGGIQPQHF. In DNA form, the CDR3 reads TGTGCCAGCAGCTTGTGGACACGGACAGGGGGCATCCAGCCCCAGCATTTT.

V and J are TRBV7-6 and TRBJ2-5; a weak D match, TRBD2 (5 bases). This CDR3 is 14 amino acids long. V was cut by 0 bases and J by 5 bases, with 10 bases left in between. From germline, CDR1 is SGHVS and CDR2 FNYEAQ. The CDR3 bases are TGTGCCAGCAGCTTAGCTTCCAGGAGGGAGACCCAGTACTTC. Its translation is CASSLASRRETQYF.

The chain combines TRBV28 with TRBJ2-4; 7 bases agree with TRBD1. CDR3 size: 17 residues. In germline, CDR1 is MDHEN, CDR2 SYDVKM. Trimming at V came to 6 bases and at J to 3 bases, leaving 14 bases not matched to a gene. In DNA, the CDR3 is TGTGCCAGCAGCAGCCGTGGCGAGGGGGCTTACAAAAACATTCAGTACTTC. It yields the protein CASSSRGEGAYKNIQYF.

The CDR3 sequence: CASSRRLAGGVETQYF. CDR3 sequence (DNA): TGTGCCAGCAGCCGAAGACTAGCGGGAGGGGTAGAGACCCAGTACTTC. The chain has TRBV7-2 and TRBJ2-5; TRBD2 matches 14 bases. Looked up from germline, CDR1 is SGHTA and CDR2 is FQGNSA. V gave up 5 bases and J gave up 4 bases; unmatched junction bases: 6. The CDR3 covers 16 residues. Filled out from reference TRBV7-2 and TRBJ2-5, the complete variable domain reads GAGVSQSPSNKVTEKGKDVELRCDPISGHTALYWYRQSLGQGLEFLIYFQGNSAPDKSGLPSDRFSAERTGGSVSTLTIQRTQQEDSAVYLCASSRRLAGGVETQYFGPGTRLLVL.

The CDR3 sequence: CASSLGSGLRGYTF. CDR3 sequence (DNA): TGTGCCAGCAGCTTGGGGTCAGGACTCCGTGGCTACACCTTC. The chain carries TRBV5-6 and TRBJ1-2, with D uncertain. The CDR3 spans 14 residues. The ends were cut back, 0 bases at V and 7 bases at J, with 13 bases in the middle. CDR1 and CDR2 (germline): SGHDT, YYEEEE.

The V and J genes are TRBV28 and TRBJ1-2, with a weak D call TRBD1 (6 bases). Germline CDR1 reads MDHEN; CDR2 reads SYDVKM. V was trimmed by 11 bases and J by 5 bases, leaving 18 bases between them. The CDR3 runs 13 residues. CDR3 bases: TGTGCCGGAGGGGGAGGGAGGGAGTATGGCTACACCTTC. Its translation: CAGGGGREYGYTF.

CDR3 sequence reads: CASSEGQGLGTQYF. In DNA, the CDR3 is TGTGCCAGCAGTGAGGGACAGGGTCTCGGGACCCAGTACTTC. The rearrangement joins TRBV25-1 to TRBJ2-5; 9 positions match TRBD1. This CDR3 region has 14 residues. J lost 7 bases, V lost 3 bases, and 6 bases had no gene match. Germline values: CDR1 MGHDK, CDR2 SYGVNS.

V gene TRBV11-3 combines with J gene TRBJ2-1; possible D gene TRBD2, 6 bases. From germline, CDR1 is SGHNT and CDR2 YENEEA. Between the trimmed V and J ends, which lost 5 bases and 0 bases, there was a span of 11 bases. This CDR3 is 15 amino acids long. The CDR3 DNA sequence: TGTGCCAGCAGCATAACTAGCTTCTCCTACAATGAGCAGTTCTTC. Its protein product is CASSITSFSYNEQFF.

The DNA for the CDR3 is TGTGCCAGCAGCCAAGGGTTTATAGCGGGAGCGGCGGAGACCCAGTACTTC. This translates into CASSQGFIAGAAETQYF. V and J are TRBV14 and TRBJ2-5, with 9 bases aligning to TRBD2. CDR1 SGHDN and CDR2 FVKESK come from the germline V gene. V shed 1 base and J 5 bases; nucleotides not matched to a gene: 11. This CDR3 has 17 residues. Looking up the rest from reference TRBV14 and TRBJ2-5 gives the full variable domain: EAGVTQFPSHSVIEKGQTVTLRCDPISGHDNLYWYRRVMGKEIKFLLHFVKESKQDESGMPNNRFLAERTGGTYSTLKVQPAELEDSGVYFCASSQGFIAGAAETQYFGPGTRLLVL.

This clone occurred once. The rearrangement uses TRBV28 and TRBJ1-2; 8 bases line up with TRBD1. In germline, CDR1 is MDHEN, CDR2 SYDVKM. V lost 10 bases to trimming and J lost 2 bases; unmatched junction nucleotides: 15. The CDR3 is made up of 16 amino acids. CDR3: CAIERSQGAGNYGYTF. The CDR3, as DNA: TGTGCCATCGAAAGGTCCCAGGGGGCGGGGAACTATGGCTACACCTTC.

The chain couples TRBV19 to TRBJ1-5, with D hard to call. V shed 7 bases and J shed 4 bases, with 8 bases lying between them. The CDR3 loop spans 12 amino acids. Looked up from germline, CDR1 is LNHDA and CDR2 is SQIVND (reference sequence). CDR3 sequence (DNA): TGTGCCAGTAAAGACACTAATCAGCCCCAGCATTTT. As protein: CASKDTNQPQHF.

The chain couples TRBV7-2 to TRBJ1-2, with a weak D call TRBD1 (6 bases). The CDR3 extends over 14 amino acids. The germline V and J ends were trimmed by 1 base and 8 bases, with 14 bases remaining between them. Germline V gene lookup returns CDR1 SGHTA and CDR2 FQGNSA. The CDR3 loop reads CASSLGPSQGGYTF. The CDR3 DNA reads as TGTGCCAGCAGCTTAGGCCCTTCTCAGGGGGGCTACACCTTC.

J is TRBJ2-3 and V is TRBV5-6; no clear D gene. The CDR3 extends over 15 amino acids. The V gene's germline CDR1 is SGHDT and CDR2 YYEEEE. Trimming took 1 base from V and 4 from J, leaving 13 bases between them. CDR3: CASSLRRFQADTQYF. In DNA, the CDR3 is TGTGCCAGCAGCTTGCGCAGGTTCCAGGCAGATACGCAGTATTTT.

The rearrangement links TRBV6-5 to TRBJ1-1, with 7 positions matching TRBD1. The CDR3 consists of 16 residues. The germline CDR1 and CDR2 sequences are MNHEY and SVGAGI. The V gene end was trimmed by 2 bases and the J gene end by 1 base; junction bases not matched to a gene: 7. In DNA, the CDR3 is TGTGCCAGCAGTTACCCCTCGACAGGGCCGAACACTGAAGCTTTCTTT. It yields the protein CASSYPSTGPNTEAFF.

This chain uses TRBV27 with TRBJ2-7, with D possibly TRBD1 on 6 matching bases. The CDR3 contains 13 residues. The ends were cut back, 3 bases at V and 5 bases at J, with 11 bases in the middle. Germline V CDR1 and CDR2: MNHEY, SMNVEV (reference sequence). The CDR3 region has the DNA TGTGCCAGCAGTTTGGCAGGGGCCCACGAGCAGTACTTC. It yields the protein CASSLAGAHEQYF.

This clone came up once. The CDR3 nucleotides are TGTGCCAGCTCACCACTAGGGGGATACAATGAGCAGTTCTTC. Its translation is CASSPLGGYNEQFF. The chain combines TRBV18 with TRBJ2-1; D is perhaps TRBD1 (6 bases). Germline assignment: CDR1 KGHSH and CDR2 LQKENI. The CDR3 is made up of 14 amino acids. V was trimmed by 1 base and J by 4 bases, leaving 8 bases between them.

The chain carries TRBV5-1 and TRBJ2-1; D is uncertain. The length of the CDR3 is 15 residues. Trimming removed 0 bases from V and 0 bases from J, with 7 bases in between. From germline, CDR1 is SGHRS and CDR2 YFSETQ. The CDR3 region is CASSLVAGSYNEQFF. CDR3 nucleotides: TGCGCCAGCAGCTTGGTCGCAGGCTCCTACAATGAGCAGTTCTTC. The whole variable domain, remainder taken from reference TRBV5-1 and TRBJ2-1, is KAGVTQTPRYLIKTRGQQVTLSCSPISGHRSVSWYQQTPGQGLQFLFEYFSETQRNKGNFPGRFSGRQFSNSRSEMNVSTLELGDSALYLCASSLVAGSYNEQFFGPGTRLTVL.

DNA for the CDR3: TGTGCCAGCAGCGTAGCGGGACAGGGGTACGAGCAGTACTTC. Residues: CASSVAGQGYEQYF. The J gene is TRBJ2-7, the V gene TRBV9; 10 bases are a match to TRBD1. CDR3 length: 14 residues. CDR1 is SGDLS, CDR2 YYNGEE, per germline. J lost 4 bases, V lost 0 bases, and 1 base had no gene match.

The J gene is TRBJ2-7, the V gene TRBV12-5; TRBD1 aligns across 8 bases. J lost 7 bases, V lost 6 bases, and 8 bases had no gene match. The CDR3 contains 13 residues. Germline CDR1 is LGHNT and CDR2 is FRNRAP. CDR3 sequence (DNA): TGTGCTAGTGGCCATGGACAGGGTGGAGAGCAGTACTTC. As protein: CASGHGQGGEQYF.

This chain joins TRBV7-2 and TRBJ1-6; TRBD1 matches at 10 bases. The germline V gene has CDR1 SGHTA and CDR2 FQGNSA. This CDR3 is built from 15 residues. Trimming cost V 5 bases and J 6 bases; bases outside gene matches: 4. The CDR3 reads CASSPRTGGNSPLHF. The CDR3 nucleotides are TGTGCCAGCAGCCCCCGGACAGGGGGTAATTCACCCCTCCACTTT.